The rows below give T cell receptor beta chains drawn from one sample of a study of cytomegalovirus exposure and HLA in healthy donors. Measured with immunoSEQ multiplex PCR; TCRdb has only the in-frame clones, and not every one. Of over 200,000 clones detected, around 85% appear once; the ten largest clones hold roughly 1.3%. The sequenced sample consisted of PBMCs. The receptors derive from a human donor in good health. CDR3s include the opening cysteine and the closing phenylalanine or tryptophan. A D gene is named only where the DNA matches it firmly. Rows may omit the clone size; those that give it use once, few, many or a size class.

d_call | j_call | v_call | clone_size | cdr3_nt | cdr3_aa
NA | TRBJ2-5 | TRBV11-1 | once | TGTGCCAGCAGCTCTACCAAACTCGCAGGTGGGGAGACCCAGTACTTC | CASSSTKLAGGETQYF
TRBD1 | TRBJ1-4 | TRBV5-1 | NA | TGCGCCAGCAGCTTGTATGGGACAGGCCACCCGGCAACTAATGAAAAACTGTTTTTT | CASSLYGTGHPATNEKLFF
TRBD1 | TRBJ1-1 | TRBV5-8 | NA | TGTGCCAGCAGCCAGGACAGGGGCACTGAAGCTTTCTTT | CASSQDRGTEAFF
NA | TRBJ1-2 | TRBV7-9 | NA | TGTGCCAGCAGCTTACCCCAGCTGGAGGGAGCCTATGGCTACACCTTC | CASSLPQLEGAYGYTF
NA | TRBJ1-1 | TRBV10-2 | NA | TGCGCCAGCGGGAGAGGGCCGAACACTGAAGCTTTCTTT | CASGRGPNTEAFF
NA | TRBJ2-7 | TRBV7-9 | NA | TGTTCCAGCAGCCACACCGGGGTGGCAAGCTCCTACGAGCAGTACTTC | CSSSHTGVASSYEQYF
TRBD1 | TRBJ1-1 | TRBV9 | NA | TGTGCCAGCAGCGGGAAACAGGGGTTCAACACTGAAGCTTTCTTT | CASSGKQGFNTEAFF
TRBD1 | TRBJ1-4 | TRBV6-5 | few | TGTGCCAGCAGAACAGGGGGCGCAGGTGAAAAACTGTTTTTT | CASRTGGAGEKLFF
TRBD2 | TRBJ2-7 | TRBV30 | NA | TGTGCCTGGGGTGTTGGCGGGAGGGCACGCGTTTACTCCTACGAGCAGTACTTC | CAWGVGGRARVYSYEQYF
NA | TRBJ1-5 | TRBV28 | NA | TGTGCCAGCAGTTTACGATCCTTCAGGGGTAGGCAATATCAGCCCCAGCATTTT | CASSLRSFRGRQYQPQHF
TRBD2 | TRBJ2-2 | TRBV7-9 | NA | TGTTCCAGCAGCTTAGCGGGAGGGCCCGGGGAGCTGTTTTTT | CSSSLAGGPGELFF
NA | TRBJ2-1 | TRBV4-2 | NA | TGTGCCAGCAGCCCCCTTAGCAATGAGCAGTTCTTC | CASSPLSNEQFF
NA | TRBJ2-1 | TRBV7-8 | NA | TGTGCCAGCAGCTTAAGGGGACTGGAGGGTATCAGCTCCTACAATGAGCAGTTCTTC | CASSLRGLEGISSYNEQFF
NA | TRBJ1-1 | TRBV19 | NA | TGTGCCAGTAGTATAGATATCGGGGTTCTTGGGAACACTGAAGCTTTCTTT | CASSIDIGVLGNTEAFF
NA | TRBJ1-5 | TRBV28 | NA | TGTGCAACCAAAGGGGCAGCCTGGAGCAATCAGCCCCAGCATTTT | CATKGAAWSNQPQHF
TRBD1 | TRBJ1-2 | TRBV10-3 | NA | TGTGCCATCAGTGACACAGGGGATGGCTACACCTTC | CAISDTGDGYTF
NA | TRBJ2-1 | TRBV7-8 | NA | TGTGCCAGCAGCTTAAGAGGGGGGGAGACTAGGATACATGAGCAGTTCTTC | CASSLRGGETRIHEQFF
TRBD1 | TRBJ1-2 | TRBV18 | NA | TGTGCCAGCTCACCCTACGGGACAGGTGGTAACTATGGCTACACCTTC | CASSPYGTGGNYGYTF
NA | TRBJ1-2 | TRBV19 | NA | TGTGCCAGTAGCAGAAATCGCAGGGGCGGAACCTCTAACTATGGCTACACCTTC | CASSRNRRGGTSNYGYTF
TRBD1 | TRBJ1-1 | TRBV29-1 | once | TGCAGTGTCAGGGGGCTGCGGGACACTGAAGCTTTCTTT | CSVRGLRDTEAFF
NA | TRBJ1-1 | TRBV7-9 | few | TGTTCCAGCAGCTTAGTATCCGCTGAAGCTTTCTTT | CSSSLVSAEAFF
TRBD1 | TRBJ2-2 | TRBV7-7 | NA | TGTGCTAGCAGCTCGGGACAGGGGAACACCGGGGAGCTGTTTTTT | CASSSGQGNTGELFF
NA | TRBJ1-4 | TRBV7-6 | NA | TGTGCCAGCAGCTTAGCCGGAGGCGAAGAAAAACTGTTTTTT | CASSLAGGEEKLFF
NA | TRBJ2-1 | TRBV2 | NA | TGTGCCAGCAGTGGGTTTGCCGAACTATACAATGAGCAGTTCTTC | CASSGFAELYNEQFF
NA | TRBJ1-5 | TRBV6-1 | NA | TGTGCCAGCAGTGATTATAGCAATCAGCCCCAGCATTTT | CASSDYSNQPQHF
TRBD1 | TRBJ1-2 | TRBV6-5 | NA | TGTGCCAGCAGTCCCGAGGACAGGGTCGGGTATGGCTACACCTTC | CASSPEDRVGYGYTF
TRBD2 | TRBJ2-3 | TRBV5-1 | NA | TGCGCCAGCAGCTTGGGCGGGACTAGCTGGGATACGCAGTATTTT | CASSLGGTSWDTQYF
TRBD2 | TRBJ2-5 | TRBV7-2 | once | TGTGCCAGCAGCTCCGATTCTAGCGGACCTGCTGAGACCCAGTACTTC | CASSSDSSGPAETQYF
NA | TRBJ1-2 | TRBV4-3 | NA | TGCGCCAGCAGCCAAGACGTGCTAAACTATGGCTACACCTTC | CASSQDVLNYGYTF
TRBD1 | TRBJ2-7 | TRBV7-3 | NA | TGTGCCAGCAGCTACGACGGGACAGGTGACTACGAGCAGTACTTC | CASSYDGTGDYEQYF
NA | TRBJ1-2 | TRBV25-1 | NA | TGTGCCAGCAGTGACCAGGGGCGGTGGAATGGCTACACCTTC | CASSDQGRWNGYTF
NA | TRBJ1-2 | TRBV5-1 | NA | TGCGCCAGCAGTGGTTTATCGGGGTCCCGAAACTATGGCTACACCTTC | CASSGLSGSRNYGYTF
TRBD1 | TRBJ1-2 | TRBV6-5 | NA | TGTGCCAGCAGTTACTCCTTGACAGGGTATATCTATGGCTACACCTTC | CASSYSLTGYIYGYTF
NA | TRBJ2-5 | TRBV5-1 | NA | TGCGCCAGCAGCTTGGTCCCTACTATTGAAGAGACCCAGTACTTC | CASSLVPTIEETQYF
TRBD2 | TRBJ2-1 | TRBV2 | NA | TGTGCCAGCAGTGAAAGTTTTAGCGGGACGGACAATGAGCAGTTCTTC | CASSESFSGTDNEQFF
NA | TRBJ2-5 | TRBV19 | NA | TGTGCCAGTAGTATAGGGCCGTCCCAAGAGACCCAGTACTTC | CASSIGPSQETQYF
TRBD1 | TRBJ1-1 | TRBV27 | NA | TGTGCCAGCAGTCTCGCCGGCCGCCCAGGGGGAGCTTTCTTT | CASSLAGRPGGAFF
NA | TRBJ1-5 | TRBV21-1 | NA | TGTGCCAGCAGCAGGGGAGATCAGCCCCAGCATTTT | CASSRGDQPQHF
NA | TRBJ2-2 | TRBV2 | once | TGTGCCAGCAGGGACCAGGGAACCCAACCCTTCACCGGGGAGCTGTTTTTT | CASRDQGTQPFTGELFF
TRBD1 | TRBJ1-2 | TRBV5-1 | NA | TGCGCCAGCGGGCCTGACGGGACAGGGGGTTATGGCTACACCTTC | CASGPDGTGGYGYTF
NA | TRBJ2-1 | TRBV4-1 | NA | TGCGCCAGCAGCCGCACGACTAGTGATGAGCAGTTCTTC | CASSRTTSDEQFF
NA | TRBJ1-1 | TRBV21-1 | NA | TGTGCCAGCAGCCGACAGGTGGAACAGGGTGAAGCTTTCTTT | CASSRQVEQGEAFF
TRBD2 | TRBJ2-7 | TRBV28 | NA | TGTGCCAGCACCTCAAACGGGCTGAGCGGGAGTCGCTACGAGCAGTACTTC | CASTSNGLSGSRYEQYF
NA | TRBJ1-2 | TRBV10-3 | NA | TGTGCCATCAGTGAAACAGGGACTAACTATGGCTACACCTTC | CAISETGTNYGYTF
NA | TRBJ2-1 | TRBV2 | once | TGTGCCAGCACTGAGCGGCGCTACAATGAGCAGTTCTTC | CASTERRYNEQFF
TRBD1 | TRBJ2-5 | TRBV19 | NA | TGTGCCTCCCGCCCCCGACAGGGAACACAAGAGACCCAGTACTTC | CASRPRQGTQETQYF
NA | TRBJ1-5 | TRBV23-1 | NA | TGCGCCAGCATTATGATTCATCCCCAGGGTGGCAATCAGCCCCAGCATTTT | CASIMIHPQGGNQPQHF
TRBD1 | TRBJ2-7 | TRBV4-2 | few | TGTGCCAGCAGCCATACTTCCGCGGACAGGGGCTACGAGCAGTACTTC | CASSHTSADRGYEQYF
NA | TRBJ1-1 | TRBV6-5 | NA | TGTGCCAGCAGCCCCCGACAGACGAACACTGAAGCTTTCTTT | CASSPRQTNTEAFF
NA | TRBJ2-5 | TRBV7-2 | NA | TGTGCCAGCAGCTCGGGGGTGGGAGAGACCCAGTACTTC | CASSSGVGETQYF
TRBD2 | TRBJ2-5 | TRBV5-8 | NA | TGTGCCAGCAGCCCCGGTGGGACTAGCGGGAGCGCGAAAGAGACCCAGTACTTC | CASSPGGTSGSAKETQYF
TRBD1 | TRBJ1-3 | TRBV5-1 | NA | TGCGCCAGCAGCTTGGGGTCAGGGGGCGGAAACACCATATATTTT | CASSLGSGGGNTIYF
NA | TRBJ1-4 | TRBV4-1 | NA | TGCGCCAGCAGCCAAACAGGGCCTAATGAAAAACTGTTTTTT | CASSQTGPNEKLFF
TRBD2 | TRBJ2-2 | TRBV7-3 | few | TGTGCCAGCAGCTTAAGGGCGGGAGAGGGCACCGGGGAGCTGTTTTTT | CASSLRAGEGTGELFF
NA | TRBJ2-3 | TRBV5-6 | NA | TGTGCCAGCAGCTTGGCGGGACAAGCCACAGATACGCAGTATTTT | CASSLAGQATDTQYF
NA | TRBJ1-1 | TRBV19 | NA | TGTGCCAGTAGTGGCTCGCCGGAAGCTTTCTTT | CASSGSPEAFF
TRBD2 | TRBJ2-1 | TRBV6-5 | NA | TGTGCCAGCAGTTCCCGACTAGCGGGAGGGCCATCTGAGCAGTTCTTC | CASSSRLAGGPSEQFF
TRBD2 | TRBJ2-3 | TRBV2 | NA | TGTGCCAGCAGTGAAGGGTCTAGCGGGAGACCCAATACGCAGTATTTT | CASSEGSSGRPNTQYF